This TCR beta chain was sequenced for a study of CD8 T cells in ankylosing spondylitis. Study results and caveats: Certain motif variants had earlier been reported in reactive arthritis synovial fluid and blood.

The CDR3 has 15 amino acids. From germline, CDR1 is DFQATT and CDR2 SNEGSKA (reference sequence). Losses at the gene ends were 5 bases for V and 5 bases for J; bases not matched to a gene: 12. Comment on this clonotype: Its antigen remains unidentified.

Each CDR3 protein gets one entry after TCRdb re-called the 5' RACE reads with MiXCR. The table records some 87,000 distinct CDR3 sequences, around 10% of them present only once. The receptor was isolated from a male donor with ankylosing spondylitis or in good health (not recorded which). Sequenced sample: blood, either unsorted or a sorted T cell fraction (not recorded which). This rearrangement joins TRBV20-1 to TRBJ2-7, with 10 bases that match TRBD1. The CDR3 loop is CSALHRTGGSHEQYF. The CDR3, as DNA: TGCAGTGCTCTCCATAGGACAGGGGGATCCCACGAGCAGTACTTC.